These T cell receptor beta chains were read from a single sample in a study of tumor-infiltrating lymphocytes in glioblastoma multiforme. A single record per CDR3 protein comes from TCRdb applying MiXCR to the multiplex PCR reads. The data hold 10,000 to 15,000 distinct CDR3 sequences, with almost 65% observed a single time. Sequenced: brain tumor tissue. These receptors all stem from a male donor with glioblastoma. Both conserved end residues are part of each CDR3. A D gene is named only where the DNA matches it firmly. Where a row states a size, it is once, few, many or the class of an expanded clone; other rows omit it.

>few|TRBV7-3|TRBD2|TRBJ2-5
TGTGCCAGCAGCGGGGGGACTAGCGGGAGAGAGACCCAGTACTTC
CASSGGTSGRETQYF
>few|TRBV4-3|NA|TRBJ2-7
TGCGCCAGCAGCGTCCGGGCCCAGGCCTACGAGCAGTACTTC
CASSVRAQAYEQYF
>NA|TRBV11-2|NA|TRBJ2-2
TGTGCCAGCAGCTTAAATAGCTGGGGTGGAACCGGGGAGCTGTTTTTT
CASSLNSWGGTGELFF
>NA|TRBV29-1|NA|TRBJ1-2
TGCAGCGTTGAGGGGAATGGCTACACCTTC
CSVEGNGYTF
>NA|TRBV7-9|NA|TRBJ2-2
TGTGCTAGCAGGGAATACGGGGGTCCGAACACCGGGGAGCTGTTTTTT
CASREYGGPNTGELFF
>NA|TRBV10-2|NA|TRBJ2-2
TGCGCCAGCAGCCACACCGGGGAGCTGTTTTTT
CASSHTGELFF
>few|TRBV10-3|NA|TRBJ1-2
TGTGCCATCAGTGTTGGCACCAACTATGGCTACACCTTC
CAISVGTNYGYTF
>NA|TRBV4-1|NA|TRBJ1-5
TGCGCCAGCAGCCAAGAGCGAGACCAGCCCCAGCATTTT
CASSQERDQPQHF
>once|TRBV10-3|NA|TRBJ2-2
TGTGCCATCAGCTGGGCAGTCACCGGGGAGCTGTTTTTT
CAISWAVTGELFF
>medium-sized|TRBV12-3/TRBV12-4|NA|TRBJ2-5
TGTGCCAGCAGTTTGGCTTCACGGGAGACCCAGTACTTC
CASSLASRETQYF
>NA|TRBV6-9|NA|TRBJ2-3
TGTGCCAGCACGATAATACAGCTTGAAGTTAGCACAGATACGCAGTATTTT
CASTIIQLEVSTDTQYF
>many|TRBV11-1|NA|TRBJ1-1
TGTGCCAGCAGCTTAGGGTCTCTCACTGAAGCTTTCTTT
CASSLGSLTEAFF
>NA|TRBV6-5|TRBD2|TRBJ2-7
TGTGCCAGCAGTTACCCTATTATGGCGGGGGGGCCTAGCCACGAGCAGTACTTC
CASSYPIMAGGPSHEQYF
>NA|TRBV5-4|NA|TRBJ2-2
TGTGCCCGCAGCTGGTCTAGCAGGAGGTCGGAGGAGCTGTTTTTT
CARSWSSRRSEELFF
>NA|TRBV20-1|NA|TRBJ1-2
TGCAGTGCTGGAGATCCACGTAGGCAGATCGACTATGGCTGCACCTTC
CSAGDPRRQIDYGCTF
>NA|TRBV20-1|NA|TRBJ2-1
TGCAGTGCTAACGGAGCGGAAGGTTGGGATGAGCAGTTTTTC
CSANGAEGWDEQFF
>medium-sized|TRBV20-1|NA|TRBJ1-2
TGCAGTGCTAGAGCCCAAGGGAAAAACAGGGACTATGGCTACGCCTTC
CSARAQGKNRDYGYAF
>NA|TRBV20-1|TRBD1|TRBJ2-7
TGCAGTGCTAGGGATGAGGGACAGGGAATTGAGGAGCAGTACTTC
CSARDEGQGIEEQYF
>NA|TRBV6-5|TRBD2|TRBJ2-2
TGTGCCAGCAGGATAAGCGGGAGGGTCACCGGGGAGCTGTTTTTT
CASRISGRVTGELFF
>NA|TRBV18|NA|TRBJ2-1
NA
CASSPFGAGSYIEQFF
>NA|TRBV11-2|NA|TRBJ2-7
TGTGCAAGCAGCGATGAGGGGAGGACCTCCTACGAGCAGTACTTC
CASSDEGRTSYEQYF
>few|TRBV10-3|NA|TRBJ2-3
TGTGCCATCAGTGTCGACAGGCTCACAGATACGCAGTATTTT
CAISVDRLTDTQYF
>once|TRBV10-1|NA|TRBJ2-7
TGCGCCAGCAGTGTGGGGACATCATCCTACGAGCAGTACTTC
CASSVGTSSYEQYF
>NA|TRBV19|NA|TRBJ2-7
TGTGCCGGTAGTATATGCATCGTTGACACCCAAGCATACGAGCAGTACTTC
CAGSICIVDTQAYEQYF
>once|TRBV20-1|TRBD2|TRBJ2-1
TGCAGTGCACCACCGGGACTAGCGGGGGGGCCCCATGAGCAGTTCTTC
CSAPPGLAGGPHEQFF
>few|TRBV6-1|NA|TRBJ1-1
TGTGCCAGCAGTGAAGAGGAGTTTTTCTGGACTGAAGCTTTCTTT
CASSEEEFFWTEAFF
>NA|TRBV6-5|NA|TRBJ2-7
TGTGTCAGCAGTACCACACAAGTCTACGAGCAGTACTTC
CVSSTTQVYEQYF
>once|TRBV4-1|NA|TRBJ2-7
TGCGCCAGCAGCCAAGATCTAACGGGGTTAGGAAACTACGCGCAGTACTTC
CASSQDLTGLGNYAQYF
>NA|TRBV5-1|NA|TRBJ2-7
TGCGCCAGCAGCTTGGGGGTCGGAGAGGGCTTGGGCGAGCAGTATTTC
CASSLGVGEGLGEQYF
>NA|TRBV11-2|NA|TRBJ2-3
TGTGCCAGCAGCCACGGACTCCTGAATACGCAGTATTTT
CASSHGLLNTQYF
>many|TRBV7-9|TRBD1|TRBJ1-2
TGTGCCAGCAGCCCCCCGTGGCAGGGGGGCGGCTACACCTTC
CASSPPWQGGGYTF
>NA|TRBV6-5|TRBD1|TRBJ2-5
TGTGCCAGCAGTCCCGGACTGACAGGGGCTGGAGAGACCCAGTACTTC
CASSPGLTGAGETQYF
>NA|TRBV5-4|TRBD1|TRBJ2-2
TGTGCCAGCAGTTTGGACAGGGTGGGGGAGCTGTTTTTT
CASSLDRVGELFF
>NA|TRBV10-3|NA|TRBJ2-1
TGTGCCATAGGAGAACCTAACTCGTGGGAGCAGTTCTTC
CAIGEPNSWEQFF
>medium-sized|TRBV5-8|TRBD2|TRBJ2-1
TGTGCCAGCAGCTTCAGGGTAGCGGGAGCTGATGAGCAGTTCTTC
CASSFRVAGADEQFF
>NA|TRBV20-1|TRBD1|TRBJ1-1
TGCAGCGCTAGAGGGCCGGACATCAGGGGGCAGATCACCGAAGCTTTCTTT
CSARGPDIRGQITEAFF
>NA|TRBV6-1|NA|TRBJ2-1
TGTGCCTCTGGCGGCTCCTACAATGAGCAGTTCTTC
CASGGSYNEQFF
>NA|TRBV6-1|TRBD2|TRBJ2-1
TGTGCAAGCACCGACCCACTAGCGGACAAGCAGTTCTTC
CASTDPLADKQFF
>NA|TRBV20-1|TRBD2|TRBJ2-1
TGCAGTGCTGGAGCCTCCGGGACTACCAACAATGAGCGGTTCTTC
CSAGASGTTNNERFF